This TCR beta chain comes out of a study of early T cells in non-severe SARS-CoV-2 infection. Overall study context: Investigators sequenced bulk RNA drawn from unsorted whole blood, and chains remained unpaired. Study observations and caveats: The study's VDJdb matching favored anti-spike CD8 responses and missed private and CD4 specificities.

The TCR library protocol was used to attach unique molecular identifiers. These identifiers were attached to individual cDNA molecules. TCRdb re-called the 5' RACE reads with MiXCR, one entry per CDR3 protein. The table includes about 64,000 distinct CDR3 sequences, approximately 10% detected once. This clonotype was seen a handful of times. Its antigen is still unknown. Per the germline V gene, CDR1 is LNHDA and CDR2 is SQIVND (reference sequence). The CDR3 totals 18 residues. V was clipped by 3 bases and J by 0 bases, with 17 bases between them. This TCR was sampled from an adult who was a healthcare worker with PCR-confirmed SARS-CoV-2 infection or an uninfected control (not recorded which). The J gene is TRBJ2-2, the V gene TRBV19; D is perhaps TRBD2 (6 bases). Here the sequenced sample was whole blood, taken at baseline. The CDR3 protein is CASSISSSGGPNTGELFF. In DNA, the CDR3 is TGTGCCAGTAGTATCTCATCCTCCGGGGGACCGAACACCGGGGAGCTGTTTTTT.